Below are 28 T cell receptor beta chains sequenced from a single sample in a study of regulatory T cells in long-lasting Graves disease. CDR3-region Arm-PCR and iRepertoire HTBI primers produced the TCR beta libraries. TCRdb passed the multiplex PCR reads through MiXCR, listing each CDR3 protein once. The sample shows approximately 540,000 distinct CDR3 sequences, approximately 12% of them seen only once. Sample time point: newly diagnosed GD, antithyroid drugs for less than 3 months. The TCR library was made from RNA that had been extracted from PBMCs in TRIzol. This sample also belongs to another study, concerning T cells in Graves' hyperthyroidism and ophthalmopathy.

This sample comprised peripheral blood mononuclear cells (PBMCs), obtained at new diagnosis, from a patient treated with antithyroid drugs. All receptors derive from a woman aged 30 to 39 with Graves disease.

Remarks on this clonotype: A much bigger clone sits one base away, suggesting this may be a read error. V is TRBV11-1 and J is TRBJ1-1; D is perhaps TRBD1 (5 bases). Germline V gives CDR1 SGHAT, CDR2 FQDESV (reference sequence). The CDR3 has 13 residues. The CDR3 sequence is CVSSLGAASEAFF. The CDR3 DNA is TGTGTCAGCAGCTTAGGGGCCGCTTCTGAAGCTTTCTTT.

The table lists this clonotype with many counts. V gene TRBV19 combines with J gene TRBJ2-2, with 7 bases that match TRBD1. The CDR3 has 15 residues. V dropped 5 bases and J dropped 5; count of bases not matched to a gene: 8. In germline, CDR1 is LNHDA, CDR2 SQIVND (reference sequence). CDR3 sequence reads: CASSPWDSWTGELFF. The CDR3 DNA reads as TGTGCCAGTAGTCCATGGGACAGTTGGACCGGGGAGCTGTTTTTT.

The chain employs TRBV6-4 and TRBJ2-5, with TRBD1 as a possible D gene (5 bases). The J call may be incorrect, as the DNA end agrees better with TRBJ2-1. CDR1 and CDR2 from the germline V gene are MRHNA and SNTAGT. CDR3 length: 16 residues. The CDR3 reads CASSDRGSRTYNEQFF. As DNA, the CDR3 is TGTGCCAGCAGTGACAGGGGTAGCCGAACCTACAATGAGCAGTTCTTC.

This clonotype showed up many times. This rearrangement joins TRBV20-1 to TRBJ1-1, with D possibly being TRBD1 (5 bases). This CDR3 is built from 13 residues. Germline V gene data show CDR1 as DFQATT and CDR2 as SNEGSKA (reference sequence). The ends were cut back, 6 bases at V and 3 bases at J, with 14 bases in the middle. CDR3 DNA: TGCAGTGCCCAATCGGCCAGGGACACTGAAGCTTTCTTT. Translation: CSAQSARDTEAFF.

This chain links TRBV11-2 with TRBJ1-5, with TRBD1 matching 10 bases. Losses at the gene ends were 3 bases for V and 0 bases for J; bases not matched to a gene: 2. The germline V gene encodes CDR1 SGHAT and CDR2 FQNNGV. The CDR3 spans 16 residues. The CDR3 is CASSFGQGDSNQPQHF. The CDR3 DNA reads as TGTGCCAGCAGCTTCGGACAGGGGGATAGCAATCAGCCCCAGCATTTT.

Points on this clonotype: This may be a read error, as it is one base from a much larger clone. The gene calls are TRBV29-1 and TRBJ2-7, with a possible D match to TRBD2 (5 bases). The CDR3 runs 14 residues. CDR1 is SQVTM, CDR2 ANQGSEA, per germline. V was pared by 7 bases and J by 7 bases, with 23 bases between. CDR3 nucleotides: TGCAGCGCTAACCCACTAGGTTTGTACAATGAGCAGTACTTC. This sequence encodes CSANPLGLYNEQYF.

This clonotype was found many times. The chain carries TRBV28 and TRBJ1-2; 12 bases line up with TRBD1. V lost 0 bases to trimming and J lost 6 bases; unmatched junction nucleotides: 5. CDR3 length: 16 residues. Per germline, CDR1 MDHEN and CDR2 SYDVKM. As DNA, the CDR3 is TGTGCCAGCAGTTTATGGGGGACAGGGGGCCCCCATGGCTACACCTTC. Its protein product is CASSLWGTGGPHGYTF.

V usage is TRBV19 and J usage is TRBJ2-7; no firm D call. The CDR3 loop spans 15 amino acids. Trimming took 4 bases from V and 2 from J, leaving 15 bases between them. The germline V gene has CDR1 LNHDA and CDR2 SQIVND (reference sequence). The CDR3 bases are TGTGCCAGTAGTACAGACTTGGCAGTAACCTACGAGCAGTACTTC. Translation gives CASSTDLAVTYEQYF.

This clonotype turned up a few times. This may stem from a read error, because a much larger clone lies one nucleotide away. This sequence joins TRBV27 and TRBJ2-1; tentatively, D is TRBD2 (6 bases). From germline, CDR1 is MNHEY and CDR2 SMNVEV (reference sequence). There are 12 residues in the CDR3. CDR3 sequence: CAGGHNYNGQFF. In DNA form, the CDR3 reads TGTGCGGGAGGCCACAATTACAATGGGCAGTTCTTC.

This clonotype was seen more than once but under ten times. This chain's CDR3 is CATQGLNTIYF. CDR3 coding DNA: TGTGCCACCCAGGGTCTCAACACCATATATTTT. The chain links TRBV28 to TRBJ1-3; the D gene is possibly TRBD1 (5 bases). The CDR3 length is 11 residues. Germline CDR1 MDHEN, CDR2 SYDVKM. The V end was cut by 10 bases, the J end by 7 bases, with 11 bases between.

This clonotype was seen many times. The V and J genes are TRBV7-9 and TRBJ2-1, with a possible D match to TRBD2 (6 bases). Germline V gene sequence: CDR1 SEHNR, CDR2 FQNEAQ (reference sequence). This CDR3 comprises 15 residues. Trimming pared 1 base from V and 8 bases from J, leaving 15 bases between. The CDR3 is CASSLGGLRAHEQFF. Here the CDR3 DNA reads TGTGCCAGCAGCTTAGGCGGACTACGCGCACATGAGCAGTTCTTC. The complete variable domain, with remaining parts taken from reference TRBV7-9 and TRBJ2-1, reads DTGVSQNPRHKITKRGQNVTFRCDPISEHNRLYWYRQTLGQGPEFLTYFQNEAQLEKSRLLSDRFSAERPKGSFSTLEIQRTEQGDSAMYLCASSLGGLRAHEQFFGPGTRLTVL.

Of note for this clonotype: This clone may be a read error of a much larger clone one base away. V and J are TRBV11-2 and TRBJ2-1, with D unresolved. The CDR3 covers 15 residues. Looked up from germline, CDR1 is SGHAT and CDR2 is FQNNGV. CDR3 protein: CASSLELPSYNEHFF. The CDR3 DNA sequence: TGTGCCAGCAGCTTAGAGTTGCCCTCCTACAATGAGCACTTCTTC.

This clonotype was found many times. The chain employs TRBV19 and TRBJ1-1, with D perhaps matching TRBD1 (6 bases). With 6 bases removed from V and 3 bases from J, the gap between germline ends came to 17 bases. Germline CDR1 reads LNHDA; CDR2 reads SQIVND (reference sequence). The CDR3 extends over 15 amino acids. CDR3 in DNA: TGTGCCAGTAGGACAGGTGCAGTGGAGGACACTGAAGCTTTCTTT. Translation: CASRTGAVEDTEAFF.

This clonotype has a count of ten or more. The genes are TRBV20-1 and TRBJ2-3, with a weak D call TRBD2 (6 bases). V shed 3 bases and J shed 4 bases, with 11 bases lying between them. This CDR3 is 13 amino acids long. Germline CDR1 and CDR2: DFQATT and SNEGSKA (reference sequence). As DNA, the CDR3 is TGCAGTGCTAGCGGGAGCATCCCAGATACGCAGTATTTT. This translates into CSASGSIPDTQYF.

This clonotype has just a few counts. V and J are TRBV24-1 and TRBJ2-5; D remains unclear. Trimming left V 3 bases short and J 5 bases short, with 15 bases between. There are 15 residues in the CDR3. Per the germline V gene, CDR1 is KGHDR and CDR2 is SFDVKD. DNA for the CDR3: TGTGCCACCAGTGATGCAAAGGGCCCCGCGGAGACCCAGTACTTC. Amino acids: CATSDAKGPAETQYF.

This clonotype has a count of ten or more. V usage is TRBV15 and J usage is TRBJ2-1; the D gene is possibly TRBD2 (6 bases). Between the trimmed V and J ends, which lost 0 bases and 5 bases, there was a span of 14 bases. The CDR3 has 16 residues. Germline V gene data show CDR1 as LNHNV and CDR2 as YYDKDF (reference sequence). In nucleotides, the CDR3 is TGTGCCACCAGCAGAGAGGGGACTCCCCCCCACAATGAGCAGTTCTTC. The encoded protein is CATSREGTPPHNEQFF.

Ten or more counts support this clonotype. V and J are TRBV20-1 and TRBJ2-5, with 8 bases matching TRBD2. CDR3 size: 14 residues. The J segment lost 0 bases and the V segment lost 5 bases, leaving 5 bases of the junction unmatched. Germline V gives CDR1 DFQATT, CDR2 SNEGSKA (reference sequence). The CDR3 nucleotides read TGCAGTGCTGGAGCGGGAGACTACCAAGAGACCCAGTACTTC. Translated, it gives CSAGAGDYQETQYF.

There are many counts of this clonotype. The J gene is TRBJ2-3, the V gene TRBV18, with 11 nucleotides matching TRBD2. The CDR3 contains 16 residues. Germline CDR1 reads KGHSH; CDR2 reads LQKENI. Unmatched junction bases numbered 2, after V lost 2 bases and J lost 1 base. The CDR3 DNA sequence: TGTGCCAGCTCACCAGCGGGACTAGCGGGCACAGATACGCAGTATTTT. Translation: CASSPAGLAGTDTQYF.

As DNA, the CDR3 is TGTGCCAGCAGCTTAGGCCCACTAGCGGGAGTTTTAGATACGCAGTATTTT. Its translation: CASSLGPLAGVLDTQYF. The rearrangement uses TRBV7-9 and TRBJ2-3; 11 nucleotides line up with TRBD2. Looked up from germline, CDR1 is SEHNR and CDR2 is FQNEAQ (reference sequence). The CDR3 is 17 residues long. The trim removed 1 base at V and 5 bases at J, leaving 8 bases unmatched. Supplemented by reference TRBV7-9 and TRBJ2-3, the full variable domain reads DTGVSQNPRHKITKRGQNVTFRCDPISEHNRLYWYRQTLGQGPEFLTYFQNEAQLEKSRLLSDRFSAERPKGSFSTLEIQRTEQGDSAMYLCASSLGPLAGVLDTQYFGPGTRLTVL.

About this clonotype itself: Given a much more abundant clone one base away, this may be a read error. The CDR3 ends on some other residue instead of the conserved phenylalanine or tryptophan, so this is likely a read error. The rearrangement links TRBV6-2 or TRBV6-3 to TRBJ1-1; TRBD1 is a possible D gene (6 bases). The CDR3 has 13 amino acids. V lost 5 bases and J lost 5, with 12 bases in between. The germline V gene has CDR1 MNHEY and CDR2 SVGEGT. This CDR3 is CASSDQGLTEAFY. CDR3 bases: TGTGCCAGCAGTGACCAGGGGCTAACTGAAGCTTTCTAT.

In regard to this clonotype: This may be a read error: a much more frequent sequence differs by one nucleotide. The chain is built from TRBV6-1 and TRBJ1-1; no definite D call. V lost 6 bases and J lost 2, with 19 bases in between. This CDR3 spans 16 amino acids. Germline V gives CDR1 MNHNS, CDR2 SASEGT. CDR3 sequence (DNA): TGTGCCAGCAGACTGGATGGGCTTTTGATAAACACTGAAGCTTTCTTT. Its protein product is CASRLDGLLINTEAFF.

This clonotype was observed at least ten times. The chain uses TRBV2 and TRBJ2-1, with D hard to call. The V end lost 10 bases, the J end lost 7 bases, and 17 bases lay between the germline ends. CDR1 is SNHLY and CDR2 is FYNNEI in the germline V gene. The CDR3 is 13 residues long. The CDR3 sequence is CAIQTLATNEQFF. Here the CDR3 DNA reads TGTGCCATCCAAACCTTGGCGACGAATGAGCAGTTCTTC.

This clonotype was observed many times. The chain joins TRBV11-2 to TRBJ1-2; 9 nucleotides line up with TRBD1. The V gene's germline CDR1 is SGHAT and CDR2 FQNNGV. The V segment lost 5 bases and the J segment 6 bases; nucleotides outside the gene matches: 7. This CDR3 contains 14 residues. CDR3 sequence (DNA): TGTGCCAGCAGCCCTACAGGGGGCGGGGATGGCTACACCTTC. Protein sequence: CASSPTGGGDGYTF.

This clonotype was recorded many times. The genes are TRBV20-1 and TRBJ1-1, with D uncertain. Germline V gene sequence: CDR1 DFQATT, CDR2 SNEGSKA (reference sequence). The V end was cut by 8 bases, the J end by 1 base, with 17 bases between. The CDR3 covers 14 residues. The CDR3 sequence is CSPGWSSENTEAFF. CDR3 nucleotide sequence: TGCAGTCCGGGATGGAGTTCAGAGAACACTGAAGCTTTCTTT.

This clonotype has just a few counts. CDR3 coding DNA: TGTGCCAGCAGTTTAGGAGTAGAAACATCCCAGTACTTC. Its translation is CASSLGVETSQYF. The chain links TRBV27 to TRBJ2-7; D unclear. This CDR3 has 13 amino acids. The germline V gene encodes CDR1 MNHEY and CDR2 SMNVEV (reference sequence). With 2 bases removed from V and 10 bases from J, the gap between germline ends came to 15 bases.

This clonotype showed up many times. The chain combines TRBV7-8 with TRBJ2-3; D remains ambiguous. The germline V and J ends were trimmed by 5 bases and 2 bases, with 14 bases remaining between them. The V gene's germline CDR1 is SGHVS and CDR2 FQNEAQ. The CDR3 covers 15 residues. The CDR3 protein is CASSPMRISTDTQYF. In DNA form, the CDR3 reads TGTGCCAGCAGCCCTATGCGGATCTCCACAGATACGCAGTATTTT.

The V and J genes are TRBV11-2 and TRBJ2-1; D is perhaps TRBD2 (6 bases). This CDR3 contains 16 residues. Between the trimmed V and J ends, which lost 3 bases and 8 bases, there was a span of 20 bases. Germline V gene lookup returns CDR1 SGHAT and CDR2 FQNNGV. CDR3 sequence (DNA): TGTGCCAGCAGCTTGCGGGGAGGACGGGACGGCGATGAGCAGTTCTTC. Protein: CASSLRGGRDGDEQFF.

The chain is built from TRBV4-3 and TRBJ2-5, with 8 bases lining up with TRBD1. The ends lost 2 bases at V and 0 bases at J; junction bases unmatched: 11. Germline lookup yields CDR1 LGHNA and CDR2 YSLEER. The CDR3 extends over 18 amino acids. The CDR3 DNA reads as TGCGCCAGCAGCCAACTCCTCCGACAGGGGAGAAACCAAGAGACCCAGTACTTC. This gives the protein CASSQLLRQGRNQETQYF.